This TCR beta chain emerged from a study of OX40 agonist ivuxolimab in advanced cancers. Study-wide context: Ivuxolimab was an agonistic, fully human IgG2 monoclonal antibody directed against OX40 (CD134), a costimulatory receptor. Intravenous ivuxolimab was administered to patients every 2 weeks at six dose levels: 0.01, 0.1, 0.3, 1.5, 3 and 10 mg/kg. Of the approximately 50 dose-escalation patients, hepatocellular carcinoma was present in roughly 19, melanoma in some 15, renal cell carcinoma in 9 and head and neck cancer in 9. The dose-escalation cohort was roughly 83% male with a mean age of about 58 years, ranging from roughly 23 to 90. Prior anti-PD-1, anti-PD-L1 or anti-CTLA-4 therapy was permitted, and checkpoint inhibitors had been received by less than 45% of dose-escalation patients. Three dose-escalation patients achieved partial responses, one with hepatocellular carcinoma and two with cutaneous melanoma. Peripheral TCRbeta sequencing aimed to test whether ivuxolimab altered TCR sequence diversity and caused clonal T-cell expansion. The paper covers the monotherapy dose-escalation part of the phase I ivuxolimab trial, which included N of about 50 patients.

The trial excluded patients who had a history of autoimmune disease or were on systemic immunosuppression. Peripheral blood for TCR sequencing was drawn from every dose cohort at baseline, at cycle 4 day 1 and at cycle 7 day 1. The samples were taken from a phase I, first-in-human, multicenter, open-label dose-escalation trial of ivuxolimab. Adults with locally advanced or metastatic melanoma, renal cell carcinoma, hepatocellular carcinoma or head and neck squamous cell carcinoma were enrolled in the trial. Before TCR sequencing, CD4+ and CD8+ T cells were separately sorted from peripheral blood. The germline V gene (reference sequence) specifies LNHDA as CDR1 and SQIVND as CDR2. Trimming takes 7 bases from V and 0 bases from J, and the germline ends sit 10 bases apart. The CDR3 measures 15 amino acids from cysteine to phenylalanine. Only the CDR3 region is kept as DNA, spanning 45 bases read in frame from base 1.

Study-wide conclusions, independent of this receptor: Low levels of normalized T-cell clonal expansion were also seen in some patients who did not respond. The antigen specificity of the peripheral T cells that underwent clonal expansion was not determined. In the 0.1-3.0 mg/kg groups, partial responders had among the lowest normalized peripheral clonal expansion, particularly in CD8+ T cells. Clonal expansion of both CD4+ and CD8+ blood T cells was observed from baseline to week 6 at doses 0.1 to 3.0 mg/kg. After ivuxolimab, CD8+ T cells had more expanded clones than CD4+ T cells on average.

Genomic DNA was extracted from sorted cells for sequencing of the TCRbeta CDR3 region. The immunoSEQ Assay was used for sequencing of TCRbeta CDR3 regions. TCRdb took over this immuneACCESS table, retaining in-frame rearrangements with V and J assigned. Such tables are incomplete; in checked studies, under half of the missing clones stem from an unresolved V gene, and the remainder is unexplained. Counted in this sample were tens of thousands of clones; around nine tenths of them appeared once. Clones ranked in the top ten supply around 1.5% of the sample. About this clone: The specificity of this receptor is unknown. It has no much larger one-base neighbor in the sample; base qualities were not kept.

This sequence was found in an adult with an advanced solid tumor such as melanoma, head and neck, liver or kidney cancer. The material was CD4+ or CD8+ T cells sorted from blood, obtained in a trial of the OX40 agonist ivuxolimab. The rearrangement joined TRBV19 to TRBJ2-6, with the D gene too uncertain to name. CDR3 protein: CASKIGSSGANVLTF. The DNA sequence reads TGTGCCAGTAAGATCGGTAGCTCTGGGGCCAACGTCCTGACTTTC.